This TCR beta chain is drawn from a study of cytomegalovirus exposure and HLA in healthy donors. The length of the CDR3 is 16 residues. The germline V gene encodes CDR1 SEHNR and CDR2 FQNEAQ (reference sequence). V was clipped by 6 bases and J by 0 bases, with 15 bases between them. With 60 Vbeta and 13 Jbeta primers, the PCR was carried out. Assay: immunoSEQ multiplex PCR; the TCRdb copy retains only in-frame clones and omits some. The table includes 200,000 to 250,000 clones, 70% to 80% detected once. This chain connects TRBV7-9 to TRBJ2-1; D may be TRBD2 (6 bases). The specimen sequenced was PBMCs. The sequence came from a male donor in good health and CMV-seronegative. In DNA form, the CDR3 reads TGTGCCAGCAGAAAATTAGCGGCCAGCTCCTACAATGAGCAGTTCTTC. It specifies CASRKLAASSYNEQFF.